These 4 T cell receptor beta chains originate from one sample sequenced in a study of blood T cell repertoires in COVID-19. The table came from immunoSEQ multiplex PCR; TCRdb's copy has only in-frame clones and leaves some out. The sample yields about 88,000 clones, 70% to 90% seen once. Sequencing was carried out using peripheral blood. The receptors were sampled from a woman at least 80 years old with acute or convalescent COVID-19.

The chain carries TRBV19 and TRBJ1-2, with 7 bases identical to TRBD1. Per germline, CDR1 LNHDA and CDR2 SQIVND (reference sequence). The CDR3 consists of 16 residues. Unmatched junction bases numbered 9, after V lost 1 base and J lost 4 bases. The CDR3 coding sequence is TGTGCCAGTAGTATAGCCTTGAGGGACAGCGGCTATGGCTACACCTTC. It yields the protein CASSIALRDSGYGYTF. Together with reference TRBV19 and TRBJ1-2, the CDR3 gives the full variable domain: DGGITQSPKYLFRKEGQNVTLSCEQNLNHDAMYWYRQDPGQGLRLIYYSQIVNDFQKGDIAEGYSVSREKKESFPLTVTSAQKNPTAFYLCASSIALRDSGYGYTFGSGTRLTVV.

The sample holds one count of this clone. This CDR3 is CASSWVTSGRGGRAYEQYF. DNA for the CDR3: TGTGCCAGCAGTTGGGTCACTAGCGGGAGAGGGGGCCGGGCCTACGAGCAGTACTTC. This rearrangement joins TRBV27 to TRBJ2-7; TRBD2 matches at 11 bases. The germline V gene encodes CDR1 MNHEY and CDR2 SMNVEV (reference sequence). This CDR3 is built from 19 residues. The V segment lost 4 bases and the J segment 2 bases; nucleotides outside the gene matches: 16.

The sample holds one count of this clone. The chain carries TRBV6-1 and TRBJ1-3, with D perhaps TRBD1 (5 bases). This CDR3 comprises 15 residues. Deletions cut 2 bases from V and 0 bases from J, with 8 bases between. Germline CDR1 MNHNS, CDR2 SASEGT. The CDR3 loop reads CASSENRLSGNTIYF. The CDR3 region has the DNA TGTGCCAGCAGTGAAAACAGGCTCTCTGGAAACACCATATATTTT.

The rearrangement uses TRBV3-1 (or the pseudogene TRBV3-2) and TRBJ1-1; 10 nucleotides line up with TRBD1. V trimming: 1 base; J trimming: 4 bases; junction bases outside the gene matches: 3. Germline-derived CDR1 and CDR2 are LGHDT and YNNKEL (reference sequence). CDR3 length: 15 amino acids. The CDR3 here is CASSQGQGARTEAFF. In DNA form, the CDR3 reads TGTGCCAGCAGCCAAGGACAGGGGGCGCGCACTGAAGCTTTCTTT.